The 4 T cell receptor beta chains given below trace back to one sample, sequenced in a study of regulatory T cells in long-lasting Graves disease. Relying on iRepertoire HTBI primers and Arm-PCR of CDR3 regions, the team built TCR beta libraries. One entry per CDR3 protein, called by TCRdb with MiXCR from the multiplex PCR reads. This repertoire shows roughly 420,000 distinct CDR3 sequences, roughly 15% found once; its top ten account for approximately 22%. The time point was: newly diagnosed GD, antithyroid drugs for less than 3 months. Making the TCR library involved RNA that had been extracted from PBMCs. These data also formed part of another study, on T cells in Graves' hyperthyroidism and ophthalmopathy.

The input for sequencing was peripheral blood mononuclear cells (PBMCs), taken at new diagnosis, from a patient treated with antithyroid drugs. These receptors were obtained from a woman between 18 and 29 years old with Graves disease.

The chain links TRBV4-3 to TRBJ2-7, with TRBD1 matching 9 bases. The CDR3 runs to 15 residues. The V segment lost 8 bases and the J segment 2 bases; nucleotides outside the gene matches: 10. Germline V gene data show CDR1 as LGHNA and CDR2 as YSLEER. The CDR3 DNA reads as TGCGCCAGCCTCGACGAGGGACAGGGCGCCTACGAGCAGTACTTC. Encoded protein: CASLDEGQGAYEQYF.

This clonotype was counted ten times or more. The chain combines TRBV28 with TRBJ2-7; unclear D gene. This CDR3 has 14 residues. Germline V gene lookup returns CDR1 MDHEN and CDR2 SYDVKM. Trimming took 5 bases from V and 9 from J, leaving 20 bases between them. The CDR3 is CASSPNMSPPAQYF. The CDR3 DNA is TGTGCCAGCAGTCCAAATATGTCCCCACCGGCGCAGTACTTC.

This clonotype was seen only a few times. One end of the junction does not line up with germline, which may come from a read error. The genes are TRBV7-9 and TRBJ2-1; a possible D gene is TRBD2 (6 bases). The CDR3 loop spans 13 amino acids. In germline, CDR1 is SEHNR, CDR2 FQNEAQ (reference sequence). The CDR3 DNA is TGTGCCAGCAGTCGGGAGTCAGCCAATGAGCAGTCCTTC. Amino acids: CASSRESANEQSF.

This clonotype was observed many times. The V gene is TRBV5-1, the J gene TRBJ2-3; TRBD2 matches 8 bases. Trimming at V came to 5 bases and at J to 8 bases, leaving 10 bases not matched to a gene. CDR3 size: 14 residues. Germline V gene data show CDR1 as SGHRS and CDR2 as YFSETQ. The CDR3 DNA reads TGCGCCAGCAGTCAACTAGCGGCGACGGGTACGCAGTATTTT. Translating gives CASSQLAATGTQYF.